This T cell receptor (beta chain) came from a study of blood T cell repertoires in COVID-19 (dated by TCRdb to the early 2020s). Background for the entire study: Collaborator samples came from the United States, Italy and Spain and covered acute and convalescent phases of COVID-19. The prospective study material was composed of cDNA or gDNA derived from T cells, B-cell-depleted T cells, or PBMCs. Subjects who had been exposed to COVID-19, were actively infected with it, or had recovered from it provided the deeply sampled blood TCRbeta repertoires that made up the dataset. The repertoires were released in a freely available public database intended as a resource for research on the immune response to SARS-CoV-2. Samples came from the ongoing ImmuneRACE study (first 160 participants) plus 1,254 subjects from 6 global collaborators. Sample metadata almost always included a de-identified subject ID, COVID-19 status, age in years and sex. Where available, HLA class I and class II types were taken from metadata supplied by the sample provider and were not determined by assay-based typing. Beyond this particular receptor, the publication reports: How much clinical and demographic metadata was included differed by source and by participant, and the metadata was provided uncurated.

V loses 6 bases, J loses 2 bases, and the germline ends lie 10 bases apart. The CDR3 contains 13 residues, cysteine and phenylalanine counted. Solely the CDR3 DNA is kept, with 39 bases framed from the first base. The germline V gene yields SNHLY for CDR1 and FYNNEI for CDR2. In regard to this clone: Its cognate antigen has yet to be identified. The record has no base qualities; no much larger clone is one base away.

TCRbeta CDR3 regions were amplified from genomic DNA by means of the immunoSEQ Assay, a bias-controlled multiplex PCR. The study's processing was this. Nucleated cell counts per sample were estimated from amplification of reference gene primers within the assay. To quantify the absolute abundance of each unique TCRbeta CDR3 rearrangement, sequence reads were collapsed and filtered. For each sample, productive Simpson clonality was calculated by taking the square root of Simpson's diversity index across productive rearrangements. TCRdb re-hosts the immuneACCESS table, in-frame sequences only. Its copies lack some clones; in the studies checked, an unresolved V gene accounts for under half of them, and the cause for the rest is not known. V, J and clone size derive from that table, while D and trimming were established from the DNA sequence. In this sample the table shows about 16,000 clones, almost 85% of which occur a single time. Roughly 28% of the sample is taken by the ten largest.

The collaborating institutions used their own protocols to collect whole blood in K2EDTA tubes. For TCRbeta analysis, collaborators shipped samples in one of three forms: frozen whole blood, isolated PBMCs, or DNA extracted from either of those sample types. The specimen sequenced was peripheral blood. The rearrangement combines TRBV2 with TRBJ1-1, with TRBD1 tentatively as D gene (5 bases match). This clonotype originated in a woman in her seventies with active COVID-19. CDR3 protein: CASRGTGNTEAFF. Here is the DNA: TGTGCCAGCAGGGGTACAGGAAACACTGAAGCTTTCTTT.